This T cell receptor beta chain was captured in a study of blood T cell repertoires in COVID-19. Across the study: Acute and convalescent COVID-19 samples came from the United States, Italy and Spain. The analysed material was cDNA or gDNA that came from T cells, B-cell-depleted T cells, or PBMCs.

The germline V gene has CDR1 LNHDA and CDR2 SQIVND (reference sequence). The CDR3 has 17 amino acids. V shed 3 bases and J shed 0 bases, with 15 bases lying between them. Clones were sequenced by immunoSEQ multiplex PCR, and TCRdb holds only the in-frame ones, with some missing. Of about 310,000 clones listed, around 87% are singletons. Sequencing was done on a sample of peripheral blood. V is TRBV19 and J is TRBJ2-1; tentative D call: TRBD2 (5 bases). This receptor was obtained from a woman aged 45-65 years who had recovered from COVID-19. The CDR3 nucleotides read TGTGCCAGTAGTATCTTGGCTTCGGGGAGCTCCTACAATGAGCAGTTCTTC. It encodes CASSILASGSSYNEQFF.